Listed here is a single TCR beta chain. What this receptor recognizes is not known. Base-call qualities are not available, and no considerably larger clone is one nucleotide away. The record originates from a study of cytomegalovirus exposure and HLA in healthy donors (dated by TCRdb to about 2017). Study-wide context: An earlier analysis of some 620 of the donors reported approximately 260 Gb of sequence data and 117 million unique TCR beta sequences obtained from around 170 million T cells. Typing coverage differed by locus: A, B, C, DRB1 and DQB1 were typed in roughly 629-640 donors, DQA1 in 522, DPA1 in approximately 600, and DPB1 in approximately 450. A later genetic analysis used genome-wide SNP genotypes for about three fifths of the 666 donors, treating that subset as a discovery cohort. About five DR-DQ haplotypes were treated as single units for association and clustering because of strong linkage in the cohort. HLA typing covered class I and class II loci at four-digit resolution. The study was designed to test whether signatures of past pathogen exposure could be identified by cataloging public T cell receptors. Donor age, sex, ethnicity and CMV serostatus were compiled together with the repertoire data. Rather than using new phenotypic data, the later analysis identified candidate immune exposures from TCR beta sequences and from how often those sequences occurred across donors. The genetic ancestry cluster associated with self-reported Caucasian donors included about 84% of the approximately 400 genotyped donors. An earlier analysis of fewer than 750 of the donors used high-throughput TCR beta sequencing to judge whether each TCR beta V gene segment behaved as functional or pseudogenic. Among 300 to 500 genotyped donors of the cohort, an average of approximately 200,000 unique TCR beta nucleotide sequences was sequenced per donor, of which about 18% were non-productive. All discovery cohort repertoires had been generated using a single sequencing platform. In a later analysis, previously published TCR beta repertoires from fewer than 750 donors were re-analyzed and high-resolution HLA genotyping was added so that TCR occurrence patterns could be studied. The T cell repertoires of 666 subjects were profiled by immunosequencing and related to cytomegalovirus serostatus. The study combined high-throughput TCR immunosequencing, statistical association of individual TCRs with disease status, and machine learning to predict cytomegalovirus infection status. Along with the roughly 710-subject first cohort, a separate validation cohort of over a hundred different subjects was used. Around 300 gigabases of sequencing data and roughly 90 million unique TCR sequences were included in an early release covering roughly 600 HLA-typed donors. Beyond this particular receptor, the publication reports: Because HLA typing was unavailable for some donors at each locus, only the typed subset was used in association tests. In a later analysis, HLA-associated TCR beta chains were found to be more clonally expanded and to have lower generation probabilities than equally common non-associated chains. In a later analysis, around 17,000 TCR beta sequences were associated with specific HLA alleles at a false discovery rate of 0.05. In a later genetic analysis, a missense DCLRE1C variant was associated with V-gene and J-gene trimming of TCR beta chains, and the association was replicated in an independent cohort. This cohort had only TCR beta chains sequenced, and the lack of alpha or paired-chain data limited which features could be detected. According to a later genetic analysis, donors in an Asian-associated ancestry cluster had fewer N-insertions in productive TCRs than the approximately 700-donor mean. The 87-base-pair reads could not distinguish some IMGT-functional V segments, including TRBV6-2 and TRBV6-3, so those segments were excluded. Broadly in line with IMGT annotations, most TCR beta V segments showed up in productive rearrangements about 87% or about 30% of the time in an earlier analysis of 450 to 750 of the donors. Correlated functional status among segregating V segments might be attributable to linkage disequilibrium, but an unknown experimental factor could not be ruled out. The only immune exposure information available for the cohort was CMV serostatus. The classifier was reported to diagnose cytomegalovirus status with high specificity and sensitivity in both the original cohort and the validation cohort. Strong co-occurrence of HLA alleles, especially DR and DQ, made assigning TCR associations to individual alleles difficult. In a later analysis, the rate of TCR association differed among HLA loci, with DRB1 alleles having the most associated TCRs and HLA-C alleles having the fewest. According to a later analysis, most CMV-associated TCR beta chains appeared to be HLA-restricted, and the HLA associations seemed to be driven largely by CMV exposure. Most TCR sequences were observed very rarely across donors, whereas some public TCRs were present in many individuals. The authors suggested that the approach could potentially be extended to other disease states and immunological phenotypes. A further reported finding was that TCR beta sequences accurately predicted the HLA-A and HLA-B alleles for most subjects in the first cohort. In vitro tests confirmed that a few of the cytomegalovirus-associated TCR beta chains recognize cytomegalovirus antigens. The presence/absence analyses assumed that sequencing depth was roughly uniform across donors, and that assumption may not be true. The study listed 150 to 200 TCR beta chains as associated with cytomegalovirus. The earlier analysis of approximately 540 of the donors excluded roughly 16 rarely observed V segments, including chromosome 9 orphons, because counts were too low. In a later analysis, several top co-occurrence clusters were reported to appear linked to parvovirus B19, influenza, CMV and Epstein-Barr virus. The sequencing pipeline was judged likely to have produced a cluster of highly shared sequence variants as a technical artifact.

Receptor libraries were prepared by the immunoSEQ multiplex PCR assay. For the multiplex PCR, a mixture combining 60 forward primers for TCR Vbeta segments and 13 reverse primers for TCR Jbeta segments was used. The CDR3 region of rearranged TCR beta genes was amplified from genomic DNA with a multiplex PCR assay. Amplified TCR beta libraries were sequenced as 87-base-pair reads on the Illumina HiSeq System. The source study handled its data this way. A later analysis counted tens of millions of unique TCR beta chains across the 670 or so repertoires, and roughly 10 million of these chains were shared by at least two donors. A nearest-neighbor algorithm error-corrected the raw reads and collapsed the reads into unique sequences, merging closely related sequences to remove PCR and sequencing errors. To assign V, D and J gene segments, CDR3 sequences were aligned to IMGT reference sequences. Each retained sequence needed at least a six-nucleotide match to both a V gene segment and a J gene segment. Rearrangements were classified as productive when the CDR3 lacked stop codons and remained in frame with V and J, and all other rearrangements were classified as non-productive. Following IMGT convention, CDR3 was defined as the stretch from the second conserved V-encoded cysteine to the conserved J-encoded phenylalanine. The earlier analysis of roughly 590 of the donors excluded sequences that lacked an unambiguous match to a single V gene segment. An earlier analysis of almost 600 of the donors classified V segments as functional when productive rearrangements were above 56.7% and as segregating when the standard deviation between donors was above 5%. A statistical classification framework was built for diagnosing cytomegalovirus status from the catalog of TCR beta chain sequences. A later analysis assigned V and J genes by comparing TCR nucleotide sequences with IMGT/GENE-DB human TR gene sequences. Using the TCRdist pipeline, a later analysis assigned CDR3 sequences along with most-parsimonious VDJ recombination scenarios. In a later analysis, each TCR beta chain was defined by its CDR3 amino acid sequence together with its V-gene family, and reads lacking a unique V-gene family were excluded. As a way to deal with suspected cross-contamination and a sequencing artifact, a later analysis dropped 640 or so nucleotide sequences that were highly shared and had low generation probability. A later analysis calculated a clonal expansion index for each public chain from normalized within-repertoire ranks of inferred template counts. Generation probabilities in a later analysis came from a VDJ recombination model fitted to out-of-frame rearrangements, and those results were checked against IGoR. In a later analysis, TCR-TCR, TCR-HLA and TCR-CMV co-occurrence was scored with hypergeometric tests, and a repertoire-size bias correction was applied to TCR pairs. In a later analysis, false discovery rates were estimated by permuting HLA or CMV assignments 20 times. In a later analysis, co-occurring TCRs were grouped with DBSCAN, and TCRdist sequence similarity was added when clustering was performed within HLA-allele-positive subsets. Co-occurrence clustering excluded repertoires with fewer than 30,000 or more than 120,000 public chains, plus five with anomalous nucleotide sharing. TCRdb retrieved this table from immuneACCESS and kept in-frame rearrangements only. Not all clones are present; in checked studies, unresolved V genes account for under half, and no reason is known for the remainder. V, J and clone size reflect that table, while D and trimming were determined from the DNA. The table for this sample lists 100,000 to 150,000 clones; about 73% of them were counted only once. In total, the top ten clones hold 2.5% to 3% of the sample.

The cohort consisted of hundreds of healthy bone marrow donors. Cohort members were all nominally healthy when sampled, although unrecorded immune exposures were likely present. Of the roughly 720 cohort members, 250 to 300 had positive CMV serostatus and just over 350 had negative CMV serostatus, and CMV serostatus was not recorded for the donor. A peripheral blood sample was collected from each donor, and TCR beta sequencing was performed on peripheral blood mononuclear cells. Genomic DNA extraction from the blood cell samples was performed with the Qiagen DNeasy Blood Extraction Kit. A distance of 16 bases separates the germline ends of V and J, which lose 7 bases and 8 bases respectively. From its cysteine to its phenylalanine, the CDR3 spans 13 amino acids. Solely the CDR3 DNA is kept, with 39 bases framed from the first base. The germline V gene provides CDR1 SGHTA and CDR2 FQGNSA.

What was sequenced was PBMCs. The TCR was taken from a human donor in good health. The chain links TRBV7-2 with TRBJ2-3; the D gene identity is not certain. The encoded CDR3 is CASIPSLPGTQYF. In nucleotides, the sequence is TGTGCCAGCATCCCTTCCCTACCTGGTACGCAGTATTTT.